What follows is one TCR beta chain and its context. Its target is unknown. There are 18 residues in the CDR3. The germline gives CDR1 DFQATT, CDR2 SNEGSKA (reference sequence). V gave up 3 bases and J gave up 2 bases, with 24 bases separating them. The data stem from a study of T cell responses to AZD1222 COVID-19 vaccine. Sequencing was performed with immunoSEQ multiplex PCR; in TCRdb, only in-frame clones are kept and a portion is missing. Here the sample spans 100,000 to 150,000 clones, roughly 82% being singletons. Overall study findings and caveats: The study found Spike-specific TCR breadth and depth rose after two AZD1222 doses. It should be noted that donors were predominantly white British and more often female, and clonal diversity was possibly underestimated.

Sequencing used peripheral blood, obtained 28 days after the second AZD1222 dose. The sequence was collected from an adult who received the AZD1222 COVID-19 vaccine. This sequence joins TRBV20-1 and TRBJ2-3, with D maybe TRBD1 (6 bases). CDR3 bases: TGCAGTGCTAGTAGAGGAGTTCTGGGGGCTGAATTCACAGATACGCAGTATTTT. It yields the protein CSASRGVLGAEFTDTQYF.